Reported below is one T cell receptor (beta chain). Sequenced by immunoSEQ multiplex PCR; TCRdb stores in-frame clones only, minus some. The sample has fewer than 65,000 clones; approximately 78% are singletons. The data belong to a study of PD-L1 blockade in urothelial cancer. Across the whole study: Patients' atezolizumab regimen, 1,200 mg intravenously every 3 weeks, began in the mid-2010s.

Indicated time point: pretreatment peripheral blood. Urothelial carcinoma in patients was locally advanced or metastatic. The sequence derives from a man between 65 and 79 years old with urothelial cancer. This sample comprised PBMCs, obtained around atezolizumab (anti-PD-L1) treatment.

The CDR3 loop is CASSQEWTGGSELFF. As DNA, the CDR3 is TGTGCCAGCAGCCAAGAATGGACAGGGGGGTCGGAGCTGTTTTTT. The rearrangement links TRBV4-2 to TRBJ2-2; 10 nucleotides line up with TRBD1. The germline gives CDR1 LGHNA, CDR2 YNFKEQ. The V and J ends lost 0 bases and 10 bases, in that order; junction bases with no gene match: 5. The CDR3 is 15 residues long.